This T cell receptor (beta chain) was sequenced for a study of technical replicates of blood from a handful of donors. The CDR3 has 16 amino acids. In germline, CDR1 is MNHEY, CDR2 SMNVEV (reference sequence). V shed 3 bases and J 1 base; nucleotides not matched to a gene: 4. Data came from immunoSEQ multiplex PCR; TCRdb stores just in-frame clones and leaves some out. There are 91,000 or so clones in the sample; about 95% occur only once, and more than 0.2% lies in the top ten. V gene TRBV27 combines with J gene TRBJ2-3, with 10 bases identical to TRBD1. Sequencing was performed on T cells isolated from PBMCs. This TCR was sampled from a human donor in good health. CDR3 bases: TGTGCCAGCAGTTTGGCCGGGACAGGGGGCACAGATACGCAGTATTTT. The encoded protein is CASSLAGTGGTDTQYF.